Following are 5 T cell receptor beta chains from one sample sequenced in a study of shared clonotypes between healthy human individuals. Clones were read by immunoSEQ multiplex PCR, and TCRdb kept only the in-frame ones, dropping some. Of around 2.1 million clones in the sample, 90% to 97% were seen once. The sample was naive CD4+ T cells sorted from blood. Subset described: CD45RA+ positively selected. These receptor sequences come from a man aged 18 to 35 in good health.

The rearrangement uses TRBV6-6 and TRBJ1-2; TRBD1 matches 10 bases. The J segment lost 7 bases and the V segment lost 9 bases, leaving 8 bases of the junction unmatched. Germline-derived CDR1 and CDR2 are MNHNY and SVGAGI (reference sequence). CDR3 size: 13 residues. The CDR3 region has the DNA TGTGCCAGTACCTTGACAGGGGGCGGTGGCTACACCTTC. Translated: CASTLTGGGGYTF.

The CDR3 DNA sequence: TGTGCCAGTAGCACCCGGGACGGTCACTATGGCTACACCTTC. It yields the protein CASSTRDGHYGYTF. The gene calls are TRBV19 and TRBJ1-2, with D possibly matching TRBD1 (5 bases). V was pared by 6 bases and J by 3 bases, with 14 bases between. The germline V gene encodes CDR1 LNHDA and CDR2 SQIVND (reference sequence). The CDR3 consists of 14 residues.

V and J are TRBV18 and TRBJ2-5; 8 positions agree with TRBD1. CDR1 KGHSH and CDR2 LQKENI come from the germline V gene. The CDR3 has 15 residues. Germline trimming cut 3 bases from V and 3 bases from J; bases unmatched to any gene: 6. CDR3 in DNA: TGTGCCAGCTCACCGTCGACAGGGGTTAAAGAGACCCAGTACTTC. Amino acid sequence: CASSPSTGVKETQYF.

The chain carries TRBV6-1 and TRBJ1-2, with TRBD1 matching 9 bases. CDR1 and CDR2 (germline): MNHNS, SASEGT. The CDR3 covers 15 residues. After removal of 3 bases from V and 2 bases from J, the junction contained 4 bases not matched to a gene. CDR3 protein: CASSDRQGVNYGYTF. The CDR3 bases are TGTGCCAGCAGTGACCGACAGGGGGTAAACTATGGCTACACCTTC.

CDR3 sequence reads: CAICSGTSGHDTQYF. The CDR3 bases are TGTGCCATCTGTTCCGGGACTAGCGGCCATGATACGCAGTATTTT. The chain joins TRBV15 to TRBJ2-3; 11 nucleotides agree with TRBD2. The germline V gene encodes CDR1 LNHNV and CDR2 YYDKDF (reference sequence). This CDR3 region has 15 residues. Losses at the gene ends were 10 bases for V and 6 bases for J; bases not matched to a gene: 12.